This T cell receptor (beta chain) was retrieved from a study of CD8+CD57+ T cells in acquired aplastic anemia. About the research overall: Sorted CD4+ and CD8+ cells yielded roughly 3.1 ug of DNA on average.

Genomic DNA acted as the template from which TCR beta VDJ combination and CDR3 sequence profiling were carried out. MiXCR, applied by TCRdb to the reads, yields one record per CDR3 protein. Seen here are about 210,000 distinct CDR3 sequences, approximately 35% observed once, and the top ten hold 1.1%. Trimming pared 8 bases from V and 4 bases from J, leaving 15 bases between. Germline V lookup: CDR1 SNHLY, CDR2 FYNNEI. CDR3 size: 14 residues. The rearrangement joins TRBV2 to TRBJ1-3; weak D call: TRBD1 (6 bases). This receptor was taken from a human donor in good health, serving as a control. Material for sequencing was sorted CD4+, CD8+, or CD8+CD57+ T cells (not recorded which) from PBMCs. The CDR3 region is CASGLQGMGNTIYF. CDR3 sequence (DNA): TGTGCCAGCGGACTACAGGGTATGGGAAACACCATATATTTT. The full variable domain, with the rest looked up from reference TRBV2 and TRBJ1-3, is EPEVTQTPSHQVTQMGQEVILRCVPISNHLYFYWYRQILGQKVEFLVSFYNNEISEKSEIFDDQFSVERPDGSNFTLKIRSTKLEDSAMYFCASGLQGMGNTIYFGEGSWLTVV.